The 24 T cell receptor beta chains given below trace back to one sample, sequenced in a study of sequential checkpoint blockade in melanoma. As for treatment: randomized to nivolumab then ipilimumab (arm A) or the reverse (arm B). TCRdb keeps only in-frame clones here, not all; method: immunoSEQ multiplex PCR. The table includes about 12,000 clones, roughly 24% detected once. The sample consisted of tumor tissue (inferred from file names), taken from a patient given nivolumab and ipilimumab in sequence. These receptors were obtained from a human donor with melanoma.

This clone has a handful of counts. The CDR3 nucleotides are TGCGCCAGCAGCTTGGGTGGCGGGGAGCTGTTTTTT. Translated, it gives CASSLGGGELFF. The chain carries TRBV4-1 and TRBJ2-2; D is uncertain. This CDR3 contains 12 residues. With 5 bases removed from V and 7 bases from J, the gap between germline ends came to 8 bases. The germline gives CDR1 MGHRA, CDR2 YSYEKL.

This clone counts as medium-sized (0.01 to 0.1%). V is TRBV11-3 and J is TRBJ2-3; no reliable D call. Between the trimmed V and J ends, which lost 4 bases and 5 bases, there was a span of 13 bases. In germline, CDR1 is SGHNT, CDR2 YENEEA. The CDR3 has 14 amino acids. The CDR3 nucleotides read TGTGCCAGCAGCTCCTCGGACGGTCGAGATACGCAGTATTTT. Protein: CASSSSDGRDTQYF.

V gene TRBV7-6 combines with J gene TRBJ1-1; 7 bases are a match to TRBD1. Trimming at V came to 1 base and at J to 1 base, leaving 6 bases not matched to a gene. CDR3 size: 16 residues. Germline V gene sequence: CDR1 SGHVS, CDR2 FNYEAQ. The CDR3 is CASSLEGGWGNTEAFF. Here the CDR3 DNA reads TGTGCCAGCAGCTTAGAAGGGGGCTGGGGGAACACTGAAGCTTTCTTT.

This clone is classed as medium-sized (0.01 to 0.1%). The chain employs TRBV6-8 and TRBJ1-6; perhaps TRBD1 as D (5 bases). Germline loops: CDR1 MNHGY, CDR2 SAAAGT. The CDR3 contains 15 residues. The ends were cut back, 7 bases at V and 3 bases at J, with 13 bases in the middle. This CDR3 reads CASTVSTVYNSPLHF. DNA of the CDR3: TGTGCCAGCACCGTCTCGACAGTCTATAATTCACCCCTCCACTTT.

In its sample, this clone is medium-sized. As DNA, the CDR3 is TGCGCCAGCAGCAAGGAGGGGACAGGTGCCACAGATACGCAGTATTTT. Translating gives CASSKEGTGATDTQYF. The V gene is TRBV5-1, the J gene TRBJ2-3, with 8 bases matching TRBD1. V was pared by 4 bases and J by 2 bases, with 9 bases of the junction left unmatched. The germline gives CDR1 SGHRS, CDR2 YFSETQ. This CDR3 has 16 residues.

The chain couples TRBV19 to TRBJ2-1; tentative D call: TRBD1 (6 bases). This CDR3 spans 14 amino acids. Germline V lookup: CDR1 LNHDA, CDR2 SQIVND (reference sequence). V shed 3 bases and J shed 4 bases, with 10 bases lying between them. CDR3 amino acids: CASSILQGYNEQFF. CDR3 in DNA: TGTGCCAGTAGTATCTTACAGGGATACAATGAGCAGTTCTTC. Drawing the rest from reference TRBV19 and TRBJ2-1, the complete variable domain is DGGITQSPKYLFRKEGQNVTLSCEQNLNHDAMYWYRQDPGQGLRLIYYSQIVNDFQKGDIAEGYSVSREKKESFPLTVTSAQKNPTAFYLCASSILQGYNEQFFGPGTRLTVL.

This clone has just a few counts. The V call is TRBV6-8, the J call TRBJ2-1, with a tentative D call TRBD1 (5 bases). V was clipped by 6 bases and J by 2 bases, with 11 bases between them. CDR1 MNHGY and CDR2 SAAAGT come from the germline V gene. The CDR3 contains 14 residues. CDR3 sequence reads: CASSLTGTYNEQFF. CDR3 nucleotides: TGTGCCAGCAGCTTAACAGGTACCTACAATGAGCAGTTCTTC.

This clone occurred a few times. The gene calls are TRBV6-8 and TRBJ2-2; TRBD1 or TRBD2 may be the D gene (6 bases each). V was clipped by 10 bases and J by 5 bases, with 20 bases between them. The length of the CDR3 is 15 residues. Germline V gene data show CDR1 as MNHGY and CDR2 as SAAAGT. DNA of the CDR3: TGTGCCATCAGAGAAGGGGGGCATTCTACCGGGGAGCTGTTTTTT. Protein: CAIREGGHSTGELFF.

This clone came up a few times. The chain couples TRBV11-3 to TRBJ1-5; D is undetermined. Trimming cost V 4 bases and J 0 bases, with 10 bases left between them. This CDR3 spans 15 amino acids. Germline V gene data show CDR1 as SGHNT and CDR2 as YENEEA. The CDR3 loop is CASSSDGLSNQPQHF. For the CDR3, the DNA is TGTGCCAGCAGCTCTGACGGACTTAGCAATCAGCCCCAGCATTTT.

The chain couples TRBV11-1 to TRBJ2-1; the match to TRBD1 covers 9 bases. J was trimmed by 14 bases and V by 1 base; bases with no gene match: 9. The CDR3 is 14 residues long. Germline V gene lookup returns CDR1 SGHAT and CDR2 FQDESV (reference sequence). This CDR3 is CASSLGGQGESEFF. DNA of the CDR3: TGTGCCAGCAGCTTAGGGGGACAGGGAGAGAGTGAGTTCTTC.

This clone appeared a few times. V gene TRBV19 combines with J gene TRBJ1-1; 9 nucleotides line up with TRBD1. The trim removed 8 bases at V and 1 base at J, leaving 2 bases unmatched. The CDR3 loop spans 13 amino acids. CDR1 and CDR2 from the germline V gene are LNHDA and SQIVND (reference sequence). DNA for the CDR3: TGTGCCAGTGGGGACAGGGCGAACACTGAAGCTTTCTTT. Its translation: CASGDRANTEAFF.

This chain connects TRBV19 to TRBJ2-7; 7 nucleotides agree with TRBD1. J was trimmed by 7 bases and V by 0 bases; bases with no gene match: 18. This CDR3 region has 18 residues. Germline CDR1 and CDR2: LNHDA and SQIVND (reference sequence). CDR3 sequence reads: CASSIDILSDRPPGEQYF. The CDR3 DNA follows: TGTGCCAGTAGTATAGATATACTGTCGGACAGGCCCCCGGGGGAGCAGTACTTC.

This clone has a handful of counts. As DNA, the CDR3 is TGTGCCAGCAGTTTATGGGGGGGTTCCTTTGGCGAGCAGTACGTC. It specifies CASSLWGGSFGEQYV. The chain joins TRBV28 to TRBJ2-7, with D possibly TRBD2 on 6 matching bases. CDR3 length: 15 residues. Trimming took 0 bases from V and 6 from J, leaving 15 bases between them. Germline values: CDR1 MDHEN, CDR2 SYDVKM.

This clone was counted only a few times. The chain combines TRBV11-3 with TRBJ2-7; TRBD2 matches at 8 bases. The V gene end was trimmed by 6 bases and the J gene end by 3 bases; junction bases not matched to a gene: 7. There are 14 residues in the CDR3. Germline lookup yields CDR1 SGHNT and CDR2 YENEEA. CDR3 protein: CASSSGGRVYEQYF. CDR3 nucleotides: TGTGCCAGCAGTTCGGGGGGGCGCGTCTACGAGCAGTACTTC.

This clone was counted a few times. V is TRBV7-7 and J is TRBJ1-1; D gene ambiguous. Trimming removed 6 bases from V and 3 bases from J, with 14 bases in between. The CDR3 totals 14 residues. Germline assignment: CDR1 SSHAT and CDR2 FNYEAQ (reference sequence). CDR3 sequence reads: CASRPVTGYTEAFF. The CDR3 DNA follows: TGTGCCAGCAGACCGGTCACGGGGTACACTGAAGCTTTCTTT.

The sample holds many counts of this clone. This rearrangement joins TRBV6-8 to TRBJ1-1; a possible D gene is TRBD1 (5 bases). The germline V gene encodes CDR1 MNHGY and CDR2 SAAAGT. The CDR3 totals 13 residues. The ends were cut back, 6 bases at V and 1 base at J, with 9 bases in the middle. The CDR3 sequence: CASSKGRNTEAFF. Here the CDR3 DNA reads TGTGCCAGCAGCAAGGGACGGAACACTGAAGCTTTCTTT.

The V gene is TRBV11-3, the J gene TRBJ2-2, with 10 bases lining up with TRBD2. The germline CDR1 and CDR2 sequences are SGHNT and YENEEA. V was clipped by 4 bases and J by 1 base; unmatched bases: 3. This CDR3 region has 16 residues. In nucleotides, the CDR3 is TGTGCCAGCAGCTCCCGACTAGCGGGGAACACCGGGGAGCTGTTTTTT. It translates to CASSSRLAGNTGELFF.

There are a few counts of this clone. The chain is built from TRBV6-8 and TRBJ1-6; 9 nucleotides agree with TRBD1. Germline V gene sequence: CDR1 MNHGY, CDR2 SAAAGT. The CDR3 totals 15 residues. V dropped 3 bases and J dropped 9; count of bases not matched to a gene: 6. CDR3 region: CASSYSGTGSSPLHF. The CDR3, as DNA: TGTGCCAGCAGTTATTCAGGGACAGGGAGTTCACCCCTCCACTTT.

V is TRBV5-1 and J is TRBJ1-2; TRBD1 aligns across 7 bases. J lost 2 bases, V lost 0 bases, and 4 bases had no gene match. Germline CDR1 reads SGHRS; CDR2 reads YFSETQ. CDR3 length: 15 amino acids. This CDR3 is CASSLGVGGNYGYTF. The CDR3 DNA follows: TGCGCCAGCAGCTTGGGGGTAGGGGGCAACTATGGCTACACCTTC.

This clone has ten or more counts. This rearrangement joins TRBV11-3 to TRBJ1-6; TRBD1 might be the D (6 bases). Germline values: CDR1 SGHNT, CDR2 YENEEA. V was pared by 5 bases and J by 9 bases, with 23 bases between. CDR3 length equals 17 residues. As DNA, the CDR3 is TGTGCCAGCAGCCAGGACCGGGGGGGCAGGGCAAGTTCACCCCTCCACTTT. Amino acid sequence: CASSQDRGGRASSPLHF. The complete variable domain, with remaining parts taken from reference TRBV11-3 and TRBJ1-6, reads EAGVVQSPRYKIIEKKQPVAFWCNPISGHNTLYWYLQNLGQGPELLIRYENEEAVDDSQLPKDRFSAERLKGVDSTLKIQPAELGDSAVYLCASSQDRGGRASSPLHFGNGTRLTVT.

The chain couples TRBV6-7 to TRBJ1-5, with no clear D. TRBV6-7 is reported as an ORF; its role is uncertain. The V end was cut by 4 bases, the J end by 3 bases, with 10 bases between. CDR3 length equals 14 residues. CDR3 sequence: CASSSTRDNQPQHF. As DNA, the CDR3 is TGTGCCAGCAGTTCCACAAGAGACAATCAGCCCCAGCATTTT.

This clone came up many times. The chain uses TRBV6-8 and TRBJ2-2, with D hard to call. Looked up from germline, CDR1 is MNHGY and CDR2 is SAAAGT. V was shortened by 8 bases and J by 6 bases, with 10 bases between the two germline ends. This CDR3 spans 12 amino acids. In nucleotides, the CDR3 is TGTGCCAGCCCCTCGGGTTCCGGGGAGCTGTTTTTT. Its protein is CASPSGSGELFF.

This clone was picked up a small number of times. The chain uses TRBV19 and TRBJ1-1; D is ambiguous. The CDR3 consists of 14 residues. Germline V CDR1 and CDR2: LNHDA, SQIVND (reference sequence). V was trimmed by 9 bases and J by 3 bases, leaving 17 bases between them. In DNA form, the CDR3 reads TGTGCCAGCAAGGTATGGGATGGGGACACTGAAGCTTTCTTT. This sequence encodes CASKVWDGDTEAFF.

This clone was seen repeatedly, ten times or more. The chain has TRBV11-3 and TRBJ2-7, with a tentative D call TRBD1 (5 bases). Germline-derived CDR1 and CDR2 are SGHNT and YENEEA. V was shortened by 3 bases and J by 4 bases, with 19 bases between the two germline ends. This CDR3 is built from 16 residues. The CDR3 loop reads CASSLGPRARAYEQYV. CDR3 nucleotides: TGTGCCAGCAGCTTGGGGCCCCGGGCCAGGGCTTACGAGCAGTACGTC.